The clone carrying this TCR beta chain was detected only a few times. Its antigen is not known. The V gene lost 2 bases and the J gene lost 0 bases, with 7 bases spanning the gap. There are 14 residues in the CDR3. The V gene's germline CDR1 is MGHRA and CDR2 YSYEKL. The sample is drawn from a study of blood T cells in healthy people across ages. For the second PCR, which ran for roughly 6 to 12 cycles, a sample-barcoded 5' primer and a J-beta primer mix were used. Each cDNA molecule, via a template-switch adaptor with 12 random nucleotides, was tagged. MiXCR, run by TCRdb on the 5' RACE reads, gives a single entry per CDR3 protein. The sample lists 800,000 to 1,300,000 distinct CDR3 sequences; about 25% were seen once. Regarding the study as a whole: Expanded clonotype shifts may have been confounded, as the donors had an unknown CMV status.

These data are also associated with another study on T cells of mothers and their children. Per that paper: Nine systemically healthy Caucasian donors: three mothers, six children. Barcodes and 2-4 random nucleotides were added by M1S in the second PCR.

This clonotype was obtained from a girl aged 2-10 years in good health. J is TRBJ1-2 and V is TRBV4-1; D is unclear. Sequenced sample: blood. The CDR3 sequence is CASSQPLANYGYTF. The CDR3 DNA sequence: TGCGCCAGCAGCCAACCTTTAGCTAACTATGGCTACACCTTC.